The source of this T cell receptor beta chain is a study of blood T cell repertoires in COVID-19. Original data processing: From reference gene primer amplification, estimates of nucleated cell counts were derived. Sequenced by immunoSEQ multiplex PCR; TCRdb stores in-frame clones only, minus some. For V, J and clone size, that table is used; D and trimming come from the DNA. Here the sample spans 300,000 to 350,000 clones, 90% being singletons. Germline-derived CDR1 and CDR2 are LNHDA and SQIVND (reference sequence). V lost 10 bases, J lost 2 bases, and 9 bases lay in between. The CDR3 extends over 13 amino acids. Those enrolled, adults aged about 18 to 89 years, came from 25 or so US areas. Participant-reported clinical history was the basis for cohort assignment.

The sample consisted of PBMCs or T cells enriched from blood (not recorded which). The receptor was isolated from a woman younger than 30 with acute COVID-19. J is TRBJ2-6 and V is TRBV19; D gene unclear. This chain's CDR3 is CATLVPGANVLTF. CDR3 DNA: TGTGCCACCCTAGTCCCTGGGGCCAACGTCCTGACTTTC.